One and the same sample provided the 6 T cell receptor beta chains below, sequenced in a study of T cells after posttransplantation cyclophosphamide (dated by TCRdb to between 2015 and 2016). The method was the immunoSEQ multiplex PCR assay. TCRdb re-hosts the immuneACCESS table, in-frame sequences only. Its copies lack some clones; in the studies checked, an unresolved V gene accounts for under half of them, and the cause for the rest is not known. This sample holds about 52,000 clones; roughly 86% were observed only once. Of the sample, roughly 2.8% falls within the top ten clones. Specimen: PBMCs. The origin of the receptors is a young man with a blood cancer, CMV-positive, and with a related stem cell donor.

This chain links TRBV9 with TRBJ2-3; 9 nucleotides align to TRBD2. CDR3 length: 16 amino acids. The V gene end was trimmed by 0 bases and the J gene end by 6 bases; junction bases not matched to a gene: 8. Germline lookup yields CDR1 SGDLS and CDR2 YYNGEE. The CDR3 region has the DNA TGTGCCAGCAGCGTAGGCTCAGCGGGAGGAAGGGATACGCAGTATTTT. This translates into CASSVGSAGGRDTQYF.

The table lists this clone with a few counts. The chain recombines TRBV10-3 with TRBJ2-1, with 7 bases identical to TRBD2. This CDR3 has 14 residues. The junction had 6 bases not matched to a gene; V was cut back by 3 bases and J by 7 bases. In germline, CDR1 is ENHRY, CDR2 SYGVKD. Here the CDR3 DNA reads TGTGCCATCAGTGACACTAGCGTGGGAAATGAGCAGTTCTTC. Its protein is CAISDTSVGNEQFF.

This clone has just a few counts. The chain carries TRBV12-5 and TRBJ2-1; D perhaps matches TRBD1 (5 bases). CDR3 length: 13 residues. The V gene lost 9 bases and the J gene lost 6 bases, with 15 bases spanning the gap. The germline V gene has CDR1 LGHNT and CDR2 FRNRAP. In DNA, the CDR3 is TGTGCTAGGGATGGGGCTTTACTCAATGAGCAGTTCTTC. Protein sequence: CARDGALLNEQFF.

The V call is TRBV30, the J call TRBJ2-7; D is possibly TRBD1 (5 bases). This CDR3 is 13 amino acids long. CDR1 and CDR2 (germline): GTSNPN, SVGIG (reference sequence). V shed 5 bases and J shed 2 bases, with 13 bases lying between them. The CDR3 DNA follows: TGTGCCTGGGGACGCATAGGGGCCTACGAGCAGTACTTC. Amino acid sequence: CAWGRIGAYEQYF. Looking up the rest from reference TRBV30 and TRBJ2-7 gives the full variable domain: SQTIHQWPATLVQPVGSPLSLECTVEGTSNPNLYWYRQAAGRGLQLLFYSVGIGQISSEVPQNLSASRPQDRQFILSSKKLLLSDSGFYLCAWGRIGAYEQYFGPGTRLTVT.

The V call is TRBV7-6, the J call TRBJ1-1, with TRBD1 matching 7 bases. V shed 6 bases, J shed 5 bases, and the junction held 15 bases outside the gene matches. The CDR3 consists of 16 residues. Germline V gene data show CDR1 as SGHVS and CDR2 as FNYEAQ. The CDR3 here is CASSIYTSRQGTEAFF. The CDR3 DNA sequence: TGTGCCAGCAGTATTTATACCTCCAGACAGGGAACTGAAGCTTTCTTT.

V usage is TRBV6-5 and J usage is TRBJ2-7; tentatively, D is TRBD1 (6 bases). V lost 0 bases, J lost 3 bases, and 12 bases lay in between. The CDR3 spans 15 residues. Germline V gene sequence: CDR1 MNHEY, CDR2 SVGAGI. The CDR3 is CASSYSLQGFYEQYF. The CDR3 nucleotides are TGTGCCAGCAGTTACTCGTTACAGGGTTTCTACGAGCAGTACTTC.